The subject of this entry is one T cell receptor (beta chain). Its antigen remains unknown. Each sample had roughly 10^5 TCR templates assayed. Assay used: immunoSEQ multiplex PCR; TCRdb lists only in-frame clones, some missing. Of 110,000 or so clones in the sample, approximately 94% were seen once. This sample stems from a study of siplizumab effects on memory and regulatory T cells. Study-wide results and limits: Most proliferating CD4+ or CD8+ clones, roughly 80-97%, had no naive or memory assignment. Mappable alloreactive CD4+ clones averaged roughly 69% Treg-derived with siplizumab versus roughly 30% in controls. Naive T cell populations appeared to exhibit greater diversity than memory cells and appeared to be major alloresponse contributors.

Sequenced input: CD4+ T cells sorted from blood. This receptor was identified in a human donor in good health.

The CDR3 nucleotides are TGTGCCAGCAGCTTACGGGGACAGGGGGCGGCTGAAGCTTTCTTT. Its translation is CASSLRGQGAAEAFF. This chain connects TRBV13 to TRBJ1-1; TRBD1 agrees at 12 bases. The V and J ends lost 2 bases and 6 bases, in that order; junction bases with no gene match: 4. This CDR3 contains 15 residues. Germline CDR1 and CDR2: PRHDT and FYEKMQ (reference sequence).